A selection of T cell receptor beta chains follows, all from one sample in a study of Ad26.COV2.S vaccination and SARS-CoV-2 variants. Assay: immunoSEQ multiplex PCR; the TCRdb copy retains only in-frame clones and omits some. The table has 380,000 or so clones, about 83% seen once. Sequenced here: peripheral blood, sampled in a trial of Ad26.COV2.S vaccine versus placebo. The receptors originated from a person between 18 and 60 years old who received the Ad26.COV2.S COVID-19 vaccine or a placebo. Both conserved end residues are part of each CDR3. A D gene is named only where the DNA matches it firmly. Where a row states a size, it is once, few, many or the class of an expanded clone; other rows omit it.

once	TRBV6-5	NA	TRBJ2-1	TGTGCCAGCAGGAGGAGGGGTGGCGTTGAGCAGTTCTTC	CASRRRGGVEQFF
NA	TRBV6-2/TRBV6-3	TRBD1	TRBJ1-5	TGTGCCAGCAGCTTTGGGACAGTTCAGCCCCAGCATTTT	CASSFGTVQPQHF
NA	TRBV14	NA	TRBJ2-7	TGTGCCAGCAGCCAAGGGGTGGGGGACTACGAGCAGTACTTC	CASSQGVGDYEQYF
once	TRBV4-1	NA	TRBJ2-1	TGCGCCAGCAGCCAAGTGCTCCGCGGGGATTACAATGAGCAGTTCTTC	CASSQVLRGDYNEQFF
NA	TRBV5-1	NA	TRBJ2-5	TGCGCCAGCAGCTCCGACAATCAAGAGACCCAGTACTTC	CASSSDNQETQYF
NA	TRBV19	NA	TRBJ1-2	TGTGCCAGTAGTATCCGACAGTTTAACTATGGCTACACCTTC	CASSIRQFNYGYTF
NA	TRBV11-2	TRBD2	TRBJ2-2	TGTGCCAGCAGCCAGCGACTAGCGGGAGGGCCCGGGGAGCTGTTTTTT	CASSQRLAGGPGELFF
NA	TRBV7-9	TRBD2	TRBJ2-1	TGTGCCAGCAGCTTCCCTAGCGGGGGGAACTACAATGAGCAGTTCTTC	CASSFPSGGNYNEQFF
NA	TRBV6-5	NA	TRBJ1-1	TGTGCCATCTCTCAGGTCCCTGAAGCTTTCTTT	CAISQVPEAFF
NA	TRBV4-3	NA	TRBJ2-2	TGCGCCAGCAGCCAGAGGGTAGAAGCCGGGGAGCTGTTTTTT	CASSQRVEAGELFF
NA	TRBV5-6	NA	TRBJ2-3	TGTGCCAGCAGCTATGCGTCCTTCGTGGCGGATACGCAGTATTTT	CASSYASFVADTQYF
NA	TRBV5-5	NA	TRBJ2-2	TGTGCCAGCAGCTTAGACGGATATCTAGGAGCCGGGGAGCTGTTTTTT	CASSLDGYLGAGELFF
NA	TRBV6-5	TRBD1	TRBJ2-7	TGTGCCAGCTCCCGGCCGGGACAGGGTAGTAACGAGCAGTACTTC	CASSRPGQGSNEQYF
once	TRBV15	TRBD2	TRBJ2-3	TGTGCCACCAGCAGAGTTGGACTAGCGGGGGGGCGGACAGATACGCAGTATTTT	CATSRVGLAGGRTDTQYF
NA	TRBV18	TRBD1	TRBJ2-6	TGTGCCAGCTCACCGACAGGGGCCGGGGCCAACGTCCTGACTTTC	CASSPTGAGANVLTF
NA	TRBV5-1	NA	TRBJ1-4	TGCGCCAGCAGCTTGGGTATAGGGGGGTCCTTTAATGAAAAACTGTTTTTT	CASSLGIGGSFNEKLFF
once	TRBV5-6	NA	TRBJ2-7	TGTGCCAGCAGCTTGCCATCACAGGGATCCTACGAGCAGTACTTC	CASSLPSQGSYEQYF
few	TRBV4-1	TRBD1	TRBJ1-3	TGCGCCAGCAGCCAAGATGGGACAGTCCACTCTGGAAACACCATATATTTT	CASSQDGTVHSGNTIYF
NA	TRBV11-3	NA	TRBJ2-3	TGTGCCAGCAGCTTAGCCGGGGGCACAGATACGCAGTATTTT	CASSLAGGTDTQYF
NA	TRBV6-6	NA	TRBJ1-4	TGTGCCAGCATCACCCCAGGAGGATATGAAAAACTGTTTTTT	CASITPGGYEKLFF
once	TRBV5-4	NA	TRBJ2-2	TGTGCCAGCAGTCGCGGCGGAAAAGAGGCCGGGGAGCTGTTTTTT	CASSRGGKEAGELFF
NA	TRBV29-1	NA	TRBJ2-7	TGCAGCGCGGGGGCGGTTCGCTCCGGAGAGCAGTACTTC	CSAGAVRSGEQYF
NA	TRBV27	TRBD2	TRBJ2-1	TGTGCCAGCAGTCAACTACTAGCGGGGTACAATGAGCAGTTCTTC	CASSQLLAGYNEQFF
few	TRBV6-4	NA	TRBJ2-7	TGTGCCAGCAGTCTGCTAAGGTACGAGCAGTACTTC	CASSLLRYEQYF
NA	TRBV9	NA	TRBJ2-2	TGTGCCAGCAGCCCGTCCCCCGGACCAAGGGGGGAGCTGTTTTTT	CASSPSPGPRGELFF
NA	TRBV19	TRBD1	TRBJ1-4	TGTGCCAGTAGTATTCTAAATAGGGGGCGCCGTACTAATGAAAAACTGTTTTTT	CASSILNRGRRTNEKLFF
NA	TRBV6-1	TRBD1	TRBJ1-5	TGTGCCAGCAGTGGACTTCTCCGGGACAGAAATAGCAATCAGCCCCAGCATTTT	CASSGLLRDRNSNQPQHF
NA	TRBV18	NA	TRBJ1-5	TGTGCCAGCTCCTGGAGGACATCATATAGCAATCAGCCCCAGCATTTT	CASSWRTSYSNQPQHF
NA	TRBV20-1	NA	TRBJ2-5	TGCAGTGCGTCCGCTTTCGGGACCCAGTACTTC	CSASAFGTQYF
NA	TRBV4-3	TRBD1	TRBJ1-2	TGCGCCAGCAGGCAACAGGGGACAAGACGGGGTGGCTACACCTTC	CASRQQGTRRGGYTF
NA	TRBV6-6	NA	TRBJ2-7	TGTGCCAGCAGTTACTCGATGTCCGGGAACTCCTACGAGCAGTACTTC	CASSYSMSGNSYEQYF
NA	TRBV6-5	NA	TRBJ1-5	TGTGCCAGCAGTTACGGGGTGAATCAGCCCCAGCATTTT	CASSYGVNQPQHF
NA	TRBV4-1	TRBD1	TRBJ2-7	TGCGCCAGCAGCCGTCCGGGACAGGGGGCTGACGAGCAGTACTTC	CASSRPGQGADEQYF
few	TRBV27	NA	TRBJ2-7	TGTGCCAGCGGAGGGACCGCAAGCTACGAGCAGTACTTC	CASGGTASYEQYF
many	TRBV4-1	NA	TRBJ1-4	TGCGCCAGCAGCCAGTCGACTATCGGGCATACAACTAATGAAAAACTGTTTTTT	CASSQSTIGHTTNEKLFF
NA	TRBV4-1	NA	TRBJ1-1	TGCGCCAGCAGCCCAGGAACCCAGGCGGGGACTGAAGCTTTCTTT	CASSPGTQAGTEAFF
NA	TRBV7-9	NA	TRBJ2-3	TGTGCCAGCAGTTCCACAGATACGCAGTATTTT	CASSSTDTQYF
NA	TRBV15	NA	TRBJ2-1	TGTGCCACCCAACCGACGAGGAGCTCCTACAATGAGCAGTTCTTC	CATQPTRSSYNEQFF
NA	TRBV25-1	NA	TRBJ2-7	TGTGCCAGCAGTGGCACCGGGACACCCTACGAGCAGTACTTC	CASSGTGTPYEQYF
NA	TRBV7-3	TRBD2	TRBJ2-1	TGTGCCAGCAGTATCCTAGCGGGAGAGCTCAATGAGCAGTTCTTC	CASSILAGELNEQFF
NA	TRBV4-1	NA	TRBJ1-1	TGCGCCAGCAGCCATGCCCCAATTGGCACGAACACTGAAGCTTTCTTT	CASSHAPIGTNTEAFF
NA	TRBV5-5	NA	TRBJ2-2	TGTGCCAGCAGCTGGGGGACGAACACCGGGGAGCTGTTTTTT	CASSWGTNTGELFF
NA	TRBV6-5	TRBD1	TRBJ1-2	TGTGCCAGCACCTACCCGGGACAGATAAACTATGGCTACACCTTC	CASTYPGQINYGYTF
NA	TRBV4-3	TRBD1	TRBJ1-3	TGCGCCAGCAGCCAGGGGACAGGGCGCGGAAACACCATATATTTT	CASSQGTGRGNTIYF
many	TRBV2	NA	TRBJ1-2	TGTGCCAGCAGTGAAGCGGAGGGTACTGTCTATGGCTACACCTTC	CASSEAEGTVYGYTF